The entry below gives a single TCR beta chain sequence along with its context. The data stem from a study of glioma-infiltrating T cells after dendritic cell vaccination. Time point reported: after dendritic cell vaccination, including at tumor progression/relapse. The ends lost 3 bases at V and 4 bases at J; junction bases unmatched: 8. Per the germline V gene, CDR1 is SGHRS and CDR2 is YFSETQ. This CDR3 is 15 amino acids long. Up to about 2 ug genomic DNA was used for TCRB CDR3 amplification. Sequencing was performed with immunoSEQ multiplex PCR; in TCRdb, only in-frame clones are kept and a portion is missing. The sample has tens of thousands of clones; around 85% are singletons.

The chain carries TRBV5-1 and TRBJ2-5; 8 nucleotides agree with TRBD1. The specimen comprised blood, sampled after dendritic cell vaccination. This sequence was found in a human donor with glioblastoma. DNA for the CDR3: TGCGCCAGCAGCTACCCGACAGGGGTAGGAGAGACCCAGTACTTC. It is translated as CASSYPTGVGETQYF.